This TCR beta chain was found in a study of shared clonotypes between healthy human individuals. The repertoire was sequenced with immunoSEQ multiplex PCR; TCRdb's copy has only in-frame clones and lacks some. The sample lists 1.6 million or so clones; approximately 98.5% were seen once. This clone appeared once. Its antigen remains unidentified. The study drew all its donors from Caucasian adults living in Nashville, Tennessee. V was pared by 3 bases and J by 5 bases, with 17 bases between. The CDR3 loop spans 15 amino acids. Per germline, CDR1 MDHEN and CDR2 SYDVKM. Study conclusions and caveats: Estimated richness was generally greater in naive than memory subsets. Rarefaction indicated that sorted-subset sequencing remained incomplete although depth was large.

The material sequenced was naive CD4+ T cells sorted from blood. Specified subset: CD45RA+ positively selected. The chain joins TRBV28 to TRBJ2-7, with a tentative D call TRBD1 (6 bases). This TCR came from a man between 25 and 39 years old in good health. In nucleotides, the CDR3 is TGTGCCAGCAGTTTTCTCGAACAGGGACGCAACGAGCAGTACTTC. Its translation is CASSFLEQGRNEQYF.